This TCR beta chain originates from a study of control samples from healthy donors and cancer patients (dated by TCRdb to about 2020). Based on the germline V gene, the CDR1 and CDR2 sequences are MGHRA and YSYEKL. The CDR3 has 14 amino acids, counting the end cysteine and phenylalanine. The DNA shown is the 42-base CDR3, in frame from base 1. Cut back by 4 bases and 2 bases, the V and J ends lie 11 bases apart. About this clone itself: The antigen this receptor binds is unknown. Base qualities are not provided; no much larger clone lies one nucleotide away.

Receptors were amplified or captured by the immunoSEQ multiplex PCR assay. TCRdb took over this immuneACCESS table, retaining in-frame rearrangements with V and J assigned. Such tables are incomplete; in checked studies, under half of the missing clones stem from an unresolved V gene, and the remainder is unexplained. Present in this sample are about 86,000 clones, over 90% of which were seen just once. In total, the top ten clones hold roughly 1.5% of the sample. The V and J genes are TRBV4-1 and TRBJ1-2; confidence is insufficient to name the D gene. The receptor's source is a woman in her thirties in good health. Source material: blood. The CDR3 reads CASSPGLRNYGYTF. Read as DNA, the sequence is TGCGCCAGCAGCCCAGGACTGAGGAACTATGGCTACACCTTC.